This is a list of T cell receptor beta chains from one sample in a study of neurological immune-mediated disorders. TCRdb redid the calling of the 5' RACE reads with MiXCR, one entry per CDR3 protein. This table holds fewer than 70,000 distinct CDR3 sequences, 8.5% to 10% found once. Sequences were obtained from PBMCs. These TCRs come from a man aged 25-40 years in good health. The CDR3 runs from the conserved cysteine through the conserved F or W. The D gene is left open where the match is weak. Clone size, where shown, is once, few, many, or a class for clones that have expanded.

d_call	v_call	j_call	clone_size	cdr3_aa	cdr3_nt
NA	TRBV7-2	TRBJ2-7	many	CASSRGQFYNSYEQYF	TGTGCCAGCAGCCGCGGACAGTTCTACAACTCCTACGAGCAGTACTTC
TRBD1	TRBV7-2	TRBJ1-5	many	CASSPDRGFSNQPQHF	TGTGCCAGCAGCCCGGACAGGGGATTTAGCAATCAGCCCCAGCATTTT
NA	TRBV9	TRBJ2-2	many	CASSVPGAGELFF	TGTGCCAGCAGCGTACCAGGGGCGGGGGAGCTGTTTTTT
TRBD1	TRBV29-1	TRBJ1-4	many	CSVASQGRGEKLFF	TGCAGCGTTGCGTCACAGGGGCGAGGTGAAAAACTGTTTTTT
TRBD2	TRBV6-5	TRBJ2-1	many	CASSTGTSGSWGEQFF	TGTGCCAGCTCCACCGGGACTAGCGGGAGCTGGGGTGAGCAGTTCTTC
NA	TRBV3-1	TRBJ1-1	NA	CASGAGNMNTEAFF	TGTGCCAGCGGGGCAGGGAACATGAACACTGAAGCTTTCTTT
NA	TRBV5-1	TRBJ2-1	many	CASSLARYNEQFF	TGCGCCAGCAGCTTGGCCCGTTACAATGAGCAGTTCTTC
TRBD2	TRBV28	TRBJ2-7	many	CASTPGGESYEQYF	TGTGCCAGCACCCCTGGGGGGGAATCCTACGAGCAGTACTTC
NA	TRBV20-1	TRBJ1-3	many	CSAAMGGAGAAGNTIYF	TGCAGCGCAGCTATGGGAGGCGCGGGGGCTGCTGGAAACACCATATATTTT
NA	TRBV28	TRBJ2-1	many	CASSSGPLYNEQFF	TGTGCCAGCAGTTCGGGACCGCTGTACAATGAGCAGTTCTTC
NA	TRBV28	TRBJ2-5	few	CASSLASVLETQYF	TGTGCCAGCAGTTTAGCAAGCGTCCTAGAGACCCAGTACTTC
TRBD2	TRBV25-1	TRBJ2-3	many	CASSEGTSEIDTQYF	TGTGCCAGCAGTGAAGGGACTAGCGAGATAGATACGCAGTATTTT
TRBD1	TRBV7-2	TRBJ2-1	many	CASSFGQGEQFF	TGTGCCAGCAGCTTCGGACAGGGAGAGCAGTTCTTC
TRBD1	TRBV28	TRBJ1-1	many	CASRPSVRDRNTEAFF	TGTGCCAGCAGACCCTCCGTCCGGGACAGAAACACTGAAGCTTTCTTT
TRBD2	TRBV27	TRBJ2-1	many	CASVASWGLAGGVEQFF	TGTGCCAGCGTCGCCTCATGGGGACTAGCGGGAGGAGTTGAGCAGTTCTTC
NA	TRBV30	TRBJ1-1	NA	CACVRGNTEAFF	TGTGCCTGTGTCAGGGGAAACACTGAAGCTTTCTTT
TRBD2	TRBV27	TRBJ2-1	many	CASSYLAGSYNEQFF	TGTGCCAGCAGTTACCTAGCGGGGTCATACAATGAGCAGTTCTTC
NA	TRBV5-5	TRBJ2-3	many	CASSSKRSTDTQYF	TGTGCCAGCAGCTCAAAACGAAGCACAGATACGCAGTATTTT
NA	TRBV20-1	TRBJ2-2	many	CSARDGREGDTGELFF	TGCAGTGCTAGAGATGGGAGGGAGGGGGACACCGGGGAGCTGTTTTTT
TRBD1	TRBV2	TRBJ2-5	many	CASSELWGTVRQETQYF	TGTGCCAGCAGTGAATTGTGGGGGACAGTCCGCCAAGAGACCCAGTACTTC
TRBD1	TRBV29-1	TRBJ2-7	many	CSGGTGRYEQYF	TGCAGCGGTGGGACAGGGAGGTACGAGCAGTACTTC
TRBD2	TRBV4-1	TRBJ2-1	many	CASSQVLAGRRNEQFF	TGCGCCAGCAGCCAAGTCTTAGCGGGACGGCGGAATGAGCAGTTCTTC
NA	TRBV7-3	TRBJ2-5	many	CASSGHTGETQYF	TGTGCCAGCAGCGGACACACCGGAGAGACCCAGTACTTC
NA	TRBV5-1	TRBJ2-6	few	CASSFGGAGANVLTF	TGCGCCAGCAGCTTCGGGGGCGCTGGGGCCAACGTCCTGACTTTC
NA	TRBV28	TRBJ1-5	many	CASSTFATGTHQHF	TGTGCCAGCAGCACATTCGCCACCGGGACCCACCAGCATTTT
NA	TRBV6-6	TRBJ2-1	many	CASNQGLAGNEQFF	TGTGCCAGCAACCAAGGGCTAGCCGGCAATGAGCAGTTCTTC
TRBD2	TRBV9	TRBJ2-5	many	CASSVGAGAGGLGETQYF	TGTGCCAGCAGCGTAGGGGCTGGAGCGGGAGGGCTAGGAGAGACCCAGTACTTC
NA	TRBV3-1	TRBJ1-1	many	CASSQGPQRGTEAFF	TGTGCCAGCAGCCAAGGTCCCCAAAGGGGCACTGAAGCTTTCTTT
NA	TRBV7-2	TRBJ2-1	many	CASRFASGVEQFF	TGTGCCAGCAGGTTTGCGTCAGGGGTTGAGCAGTTCTTC
NA	TRBV5-6	TRBJ1-2	many	CASSWGPGQMGYGYTF	TGTGCCAGCAGCTGGGGGCCGGGTCAGATGGGATATGGCTACACCTTC
TRBD1	TRBV5-1	TRBJ2-7	many	CASSGTGEQYF	TGCGCCAGCAGCGGGACAGGCGAGCAGTACTTC
NA	TRBV10-3	TRBJ2-2	many	CAIKAGTDTGELFF	TGTGCCATCAAGGCAGGAACGGACACCGGGGAGCTGTTTTTT
NA	TRBV20-1	TRBJ2-5	few	CSALTGAEVQETQYF	TGCAGTGCCCTGACTGGGGCCGAAGTCCAAGAGACCCAGTACTTC
NA	TRBV7-8	TRBJ2-7	NA	CASRLMGLSYEQYF	TGTGCCAGCAGGCTGATGGGGCTCTCCTACGAGCAGTACTTC
NA	TRBV5-1	TRBJ1-2	many	CASSLGLGDGYTF	TGCGCCAGCAGCTTGGGATTAGGGGATGGCTACACCTTC
NA	TRBV15	TRBJ2-1	many	CATSRGGPTGRDEQFF	TGTGCCACCAGCAGAGGAGGTCCGACAGGGAGGGATGAGCAGTTCTTC
TRBD1	TRBV20-1	TRBJ2-2	many	CSARAAGQGSAGELFF	TGCAGTGCTAGAGCGGCGGGACAGGGTTCGGCCGGGGAGCTGTTTTTT
TRBD2	TRBV29-1	TRBJ2-2	many	CSVGLAANTGELFF	TGCAGCGTTGGCCTAGCGGCGAACACCGGGGAGCTGTTTTTT
TRBD2	TRBV19	TRBJ2-3	NA	CASSLAGVADTQYF	TGTGCCAGTAGTCTAGCGGGAGTCGCAGATACGCAGTATTTT
NA	TRBV6-6	TRBJ1-6	many	CASSYPAGQINSPLHF	TGTGCCAGCAGTTACCCTGCCGGACAGATTAATTCACCCCTCCACTTT
NA	TRBV28	TRBJ1-5	few	CASSSRPQHF	TGTGCCAGCAGTAGCCGGCCCCAGCATTTT
TRBD1	TRBV18	TRBJ1-1	many	CASSPNRGNTEAFF	TGTGCCAGCTCACCCAACAGGGGTAACACTGAAGCTTTCTTT